This note documents a single T cell receptor (beta chain) sequence. This clone's antigen is unknown. No base-level quality is on record; no much larger clone is a single base apart. Trimming costs V 7 bases and J 7 bases, and their ends lie 15 bases apart. CDR1 and CDR2 are drawn from the germline V gene: SGHRS, YFSETQ. The CDR3 numbers 13 residues from cysteine through phenylalanine. Only the CDR3 portion is preserved as DNA: 39 bases, with reading frame beginning at the first base. This sample is part of a study of T cells in localized non-small cell lung cancer (dated by TCRdb to between 2020 and 2021). About the study as a whole: The study analyzed T cell repertoires of about 230 early-stage NSCLC patients, comparing tumors and uninvolved tumor-adjacent lungs. A mean age of around 66 years was recorded for the NSCLC patients, of whom 129 were male and about a hundred were female. All 240 or so NSCLC patients in the cohort were treatment-naive and had localized lung tumors that were resected. Summary of the overall study and its limitations: Uninvolved tumor-adjacent lung showed the highest T cell clonality, higher than tumor, which suggests more focused antigenic responses in the uninvolved tumor-adjacent lung. Multi-region tumor sequencing was not performed, so intratumor heterogeneity could not be excluded. A median of 57 of the top 100 tumor clones turned up in the paired uninvolved adjacent lung, and 28 of those clones also ranked among the top 100 of that same adjacent lung. Since the design was exploratory, TCR variables were selected using unadjusted p-values with no false-discovery rate correction. Longer overall survival was associated with higher T cell density in blood, whereas shorter survival was associated with higher clonality in adjacent lung.

TCR beta CDR3 regions were sequenced from DNA using the immunoSEQ Assay. On the study's bioinformatics: To compute T cell density, TCR beta template counts were normalized to usable DNA, which was estimated by amplifying housekeeping genes. Richness was estimated with the preseqR package, extrapolating to 400,000 templates for PBMC samples and 120,000 templates for tissue samples. Clonality was calculated as one minus Pielou's evenness. To identify tissue-enriched TCRs, differential abundance testing was run on productive amino-acid clonotypes with a minimum total count of 5 and an alpha of 0.1. The Jaccard Index and the Morisita Overlap Index were used to quantify repertoire overlap between compartments. TCR beta CDR3s were clustered by GLIPH together with public tetramer-defined viral CDR3s, and at least three viral sequences plus V-gene enrichment were required for viral motifs. The immuneACCESS repertoire file appears here via TCRdb, limited to in-frame rearrangements. These files lack a portion of the clones; in checked studies, under half of the deficit traces to unresolved V genes, and the cause of the others is not known. The V and J calls and the clone size are those of that table, but D and trimming were determined from the DNA. The sample yields some 15,000 clones; approximately 80% were counted once. The ten largest clones represent 30% of the sample.

At diagnosis, tumor, uninvolved tumor-adjacent lung and peripheral blood were collected and then preserved as a mix of FFPE and fresh-frozen material. Blood samples were analyzed as peripheral blood mononuclear cells for TCR repertoire profiling. The V and J segments used are TRBV5-1 and TRBJ2-1, with TRBD2 tentatively as D gene (7 bases match). The receptor was isolated from a male donor at least 60 years old with stage I lung adenocarcinoma. Sequences were derived from peripheral blood, sampled before any cancer treatment. The CDR3 loop reads CASGGGVDNEQFF. DNA sequence: TGCGCCAGCGGCGGGGGCGTTGATAATGAGCAGTTCTTC.